This T cell receptor beta chain was identified in a study of shared clonotypes between healthy human individuals. Turning to the study itself: Per-donor plates numbered three CD4 naive, three CD4 memory, two CD8 naive and one CD8 memory. Study outcomes and limitations: Few donors limited the genetic and exposure-history diversity represented. The study found about 5.1% of naive CD4 clonotypes shared across a handful of donors. Sampling was confined to blood; repertoires within tissues likely differ.

Sequencing used immunoSEQ multiplex PCR; TCRdb keeps in-frame clones, though not all of them. The sample yields about 1 million clones, 75% seen once. This CDR3 comprises 13 residues. V gave up 10 bases and J gave up 1 base, with 14 bases separating them. CDR1 and CDR2 from the germline V gene are LNHDA and SQIVND (reference sequence). For this clone: Its specificity is not known.

This clonotype originated in a man between 18 and 29 years old in good health. The sample consisted of memory CD4+ T cells sorted from blood. Subset reported: CD45RA-negative fraction. The chain couples TRBV19 to TRBJ2-7, with D perhaps matching TRBD1 (5 bases). The DNA for the CDR3 is TGTGCCACCTCGGACATAAATTCCTACGAGCAGTACTTC. Residues: CATSDINSYEQYF.